The rows below give T cell receptor beta chains drawn from one sample of a study of PD-1 blockade in mismatch repair-deficient tumors. The assay was immunoSEQ multiplex PCR, and TCRdb's table has in-frame clones only and misses some. Among more than 95,000 clones, 86% were seen once, and the ten largest hold roughly 12%. The sequencing here drew on peripheral blood, taken 44 weeks after starting pembrolizumab. The receptor set was obtained from an adult with mismatch repair-deficient cancer. Each CDR3 is given with its conserved first and last residue. The D gene is left open where the match is weak. Clone size is stated in some rows and not others, as once, few, many or a class when expanded.

J gene: TRBJ2-1
D gene: NA
V gene: TRBV28
clone size: NA
CDR3 protein: CASSAPYEDTYNEQFF
CDR3 DNA: TGTGCCAGCAGTGCCCCGTATGAGGATACCTACAATGAGCAGTTCTTC

J gene: TRBJ1-2
D gene: NA
V gene: TRBV13
clone size: NA
CDR3 protein: CASSRGHREGYGYTF
CDR3 DNA: TGTGCCAGCAGCCGCGGACACCGAGAGGGCTATGGCTACACCTTC

J gene: TRBJ2-5
D gene: TRBD2
V gene: TRBV11-3
clone size: NA
CDR3 protein: CASSFRLAGGWETQYF
CDR3 DNA: TGTGCCAGCAGCTTTCGGCTAGCGGGAGGTTGGGAGACCCAGTACTTC

J gene: TRBJ1-1
D gene: NA
V gene: TRBV28
clone size: NA
CDR3 protein: CASSFWGSRTEAFF
CDR3 DNA: TGTGCCAGCAGTTTTTGGGGGTCGAGAACTGAAGCTTTCTTT

J gene: TRBJ2-7
D gene: TRBD1
V gene: TRBV27
clone size: NA
CDR3 protein: CASSTRQGASYEQYF
CDR3 DNA: TGTGCCAGCAGCACCCGACAGGGGGCTTCCTACGAGCAGTACTTC

J gene: TRBJ2-7
D gene: TRBD2
V gene: TRBV4-3
clone size: NA
CDR3 protein: CASSQGRTSGRAYEQYF
CDR3 DNA: TGCGCCAGCAGCCAAGGCAGGACTAGCGGGAGGGCCTACGAGCAGTACTTC

J gene: TRBJ2-4
D gene: NA
V gene: TRBV12-5
clone size: NA
CDR3 protein: CASGLGAVAASAKNIQYF
CDR3 DNA: TGTGCTAGTGGTTTGGGGGCGGTAGCCGCCTCGGCCAAAAACATTCAGTACTTC

J gene: TRBJ2-2
D gene: NA
V gene: TRBV27
clone size: NA
CDR3 protein: CASSFSGRLELFF
CDR3 DNA: TGTGCCAGCAGTTTTTCTGGCCGGCTGGAGCTGTTTTTT

J gene: TRBJ2-2
D gene: NA
V gene: TRBV5-1
clone size: NA
CDR3 protein: CASSLDETLGGELFF
CDR3 DNA: TGCGCCAGCAGCTTGGACGAAACCTTAGGGGGGGAGCTGTTTTTT

J gene: TRBJ1-5
D gene: NA
V gene: TRBV10-3
clone size: NA
CDR3 protein: CAISEFTPTSNQPQHF
CDR3 DNA: TGTGCCATCAGTGAGTTCACCCCAACTAGCAATCAGCCCCAGCATTTT

J gene: TRBJ2-3
D gene: NA
V gene: TRBV7-9
clone size: NA
CDR3 protein: CASSLGQPSTDTQYF
CDR3 DNA: TGTGCCAGCAGCTTAGGGCAGCCAAGCACAGATACGCAGTATTTT

J gene: TRBJ2-1
D gene: TRBD2
V gene: TRBV6-5
clone size: NA
CDR3 protein: CASSPGLAAYNEQFF
CDR3 DNA: TGTGCCAGCAGCCCGGGACTAGCGGCCTACAATGAGCAGTTCTTC

J gene: TRBJ2-1
D gene: NA
V gene: TRBV11-3
clone size: NA
CDR3 protein: CASSRSSITEQFF
CDR3 DNA: TGTGCCAGCAGCCGTTCGAGTATCACTGAGCAGTTCTTC

J gene: TRBJ2-5
D gene: TRBD1
V gene: TRBV27
clone size: NA
CDR3 protein: CASSLRTGGVGQETQYF
CDR3 DNA: TGTGCCAGCAGCCTACGGACAGGGGGCGTAGGACAAGAGACCCAGTACTTC

J gene: TRBJ1-5
D gene: NA
V gene: TRBV6-1
clone size: NA
CDR3 protein: CASVPMGSNQPQHF
CDR3 DNA: TGTGCCAGCGTCCCCATGGGTAGCAATCAGCCCCAGCATTTT

J gene: TRBJ2-5
D gene: NA
V gene: TRBV5-6
clone size: NA
CDR3 protein: CASSLEQETQYF
CDR3 DNA: TGTGCCAGCAGCTTAGAGCAAGAGACCCAGTACTTC

J gene: TRBJ1-1
D gene: NA
V gene: TRBV19
clone size: NA
CDR3 protein: CASSMWTANTEAFF
CDR3 DNA: TGTGCCAGTAGCATGTGGACAGCTAACACTGAAGCTTTCTTT

J gene: TRBJ2-6
D gene: NA
V gene: TRBV19
clone size: NA
CDR3 protein: CASSIGETGANVLTF
CDR3 DNA: TGTGCCAGTAGTATAGGGGAGACTGGGGCCAACGTCCTGACTTTC

J gene: TRBJ2-6
D gene: NA
V gene: TRBV9
clone size: NA
CDR3 protein: CASSKEGTSFSGANVLTF
CDR3 DNA: TGTGCCAGCAGCAAAGAAGGGACATCCTTCTCTGGGGCCAACGTCCTGACTTTC

J gene: TRBJ1-3
D gene: NA
V gene: TRBV6-5
clone size: NA
CDR3 protein: CASRYRDVESGNTIYF
CDR3 DNA: TGTGCCAGCAGATACCGGGACGTTGAAAGTGGAAACACCATATATTTT

J gene: TRBJ2-7
D gene: TRBD2
V gene: TRBV28
clone size: NA
CDR3 protein: CASSFVLGAGFSYEQYF
CDR3 DNA: TGTGCCAGCAGTTTCGTTTTGGGAGCGGGATTTTCCTACGAGCAGTACTTC

J gene: TRBJ1-1
D gene: NA
V gene: TRBV11-3
clone size: NA
CDR3 protein: CASSLGGRGQTEAFF
CDR3 DNA: TGTGCCAGCAGCTTAGGGGGCCGTGGGCAGACAGAAGCTTTCTTT

J gene: TRBJ2-1
D gene: TRBD2
V gene: TRBV19
clone size: NA
CDR3 protein: CASSPRLAPTWRNEQFF
CDR3 DNA: TGTGCCAGTAGTCCCAGACTAGCGCCGACCTGGAGGAATGAGCAGTTCTTC

J gene: TRBJ2-3
D gene: TRBD1
V gene: TRBV4-1
clone size: NA
CDR3 protein: CASSQVPGTEVYSATQYF
CDR3 DNA: TGCGCCAGCAGCCAAGTTCCCGGGACAGAAGTTTATTCGGCTACGCAGTATTTT

J gene: TRBJ2-7
D gene: NA
V gene: TRBV7-9
clone size: NA
CDR3 protein: CASSFQSYEQYF
CDR3 DNA: TGTGCCAGCAGCTTCCAATCGTACGAGCAGTACTTC

J gene: TRBJ1-2
D gene: NA
V gene: TRBV7-2
clone size: NA
CDR3 protein: CASSLALEAGYGYTF
CDR3 DNA: TGTGCCAGCAGCTTAGCGCTGGAAGCGGGCTATGGCTACACCTTC

J gene: TRBJ2-1
D gene: NA
V gene: TRBV21-1
clone size: few
CDR3 protein: CASSKGSDPEQFF
CDR3 DNA: TGTGCCAGCAGCAAAGGCTCGGACCCCGAGCAGTTCTTC

J gene: TRBJ2-7
D gene: TRBD2
V gene: TRBV4-3
clone size: NA
CDR3 protein: CASSQGAGGSGRPTIPYEQYF
CDR3 DNA: TGCGCCAGCAGCCAAGGGGCTGGAGGTAGCGGGAGGCCAACGATCCCCTACGAGCAGTACTTC

J gene: TRBJ1-5
D gene: NA
V gene: TRBV30
clone size: NA
CDR3 protein: CAWSTLGNQPQHF
CDR3 DNA: TGTGCCTGGAGTACTCTCGGCAATCAGCCCCAGCATTTT

J gene: TRBJ2-5
D gene: TRBD1
V gene: TRBV30
clone size: once
CDR3 protein: CAWSVGDRETQYF
CDR3 DNA: TGTGCCTGGAGTGTGGGGGACAGGGAGACCCAGTACTTC

J gene: TRBJ2-5
D gene: NA
V gene: TRBV7-9
clone size: once
CDR3 protein: CASSSELGTRQETQYF
CDR3 DNA: TGTGCCAGCAGCTCTGAGCTAGGGACAAGACAAGAGACCCAGTACTTC

J gene: TRBJ2-3
D gene: TRBD2
V gene: TRBV28
clone size: NA
CDR3 protein: CASSLWALSSGSFDTQYF
CDR3 DNA: TGTGCCAGCAGTTTATGGGCCCTCTCTAGCGGGAGTTTCGATACGCAGTATTTT

J gene: TRBJ1-1
D gene: TRBD1
V gene: TRBV6-6
clone size: NA
CDR3 protein: CASSKTGTGAHAFF
CDR3 DNA: TGTGCCAGCAGCAAAACCGGGACAGGGGCGCATGCTTTCTTT

J gene: TRBJ1-3
D gene: TRBD1
V gene: TRBV5-1
clone size: NA
CDR3 protein: CASSFFATGGSGNTIYF
CDR3 DNA: TGCGCCAGCAGCTTTTTCGCCACAGGGGGCTCTGGAAACACCATATATTTT

J gene: TRBJ2-7
D gene: TRBD2
V gene: TRBV7-9
clone size: NA
CDR3 protein: CASSHQGGSTYEQYF
CDR3 DNA: TGTGCCAGCAGCCATCAAGGCGGGAGTACCTACGAGCAGTACTTC

J gene: TRBJ2-2
D gene: NA
V gene: TRBV7-9
clone size: NA
CDR3 protein: CASSLGRKANTGELFF
CDR3 DNA: TGTGCCAGCAGCTTAGGGCGAAAAGCGAACACCGGGGAGCTGTTTTTT

J gene: TRBJ2-1
D gene: TRBD2
V gene: TRBV2
clone size: once
CDR3 protein: CASSVGLGTSDYNEQFF
CDR3 DNA: TGTGCCAGCAGTGTAGGATTGGGGACTAGCGACTACAATGAGCAGTTCTTC

J gene: TRBJ2-1
D gene: TRBD2
V gene: TRBV29-1
clone size: NA
CDR3 protein: CSVEGTSVDNEQFF
CDR3 DNA: TGCAGCGTTGAGGGGACTAGCGTTGACAATGAGCAGTTCTTC

J gene: TRBJ2-2
D gene: NA
V gene: TRBV6-6
clone size: NA
CDR3 protein: CASSESAEPGELFF
CDR3 DNA: TGCGCCAGCAGTGAGTCTGCGGAGCCTGGGGAGCTGTTTTTT

J gene: TRBJ2-1
D gene: TRBD1
V gene: TRBV5-4
clone size: NA
CDR3 protein: CASSQEGQGHEQFF
CDR3 DNA: TGTGCCAGCAGCCAGGAAGGACAGGGCCATGAGCAGTTCTTC

J gene: TRBJ2-5
D gene: NA
V gene: TRBV21-1
clone size: once
CDR3 protein: CASSTWDCQETQYF
CDR3 DNA: TGTGCCAGCAGTACTTGGGACTGTCAAGAGACCCAGTACTTC

J gene: TRBJ1-5
D gene: TRBD1
V gene: TRBV4-2
clone size: NA
CDR3 protein: CASSQGRGGQGPDQPQHF
CDR3 DNA: TGTGCCAGCAGCCAAGGGAGGGGGGGACAGGGTCCAGATCAGCCCCAGCATTTT

J gene: TRBJ2-1
D gene: NA
V gene: TRBV15
clone size: NA
CDR3 protein: CATGDLANEQFF
CDR3 DNA: TGTGCCACCGGCGATCTAGCCAATGAGCAGTTCTTC

J gene: TRBJ1-5
D gene: NA
V gene: TRBV2
clone size: NA
CDR3 protein: CASSEGDGLAQHF
CDR3 DNA: TGTGCCAGCAGTGAAGGGGACGGCCTAGCCCAGCATTTT

J gene: TRBJ1-2
D gene: NA
V gene: TRBV5-4
clone size: NA
CDR3 protein: CASSLLGGQASNYGYTF
CDR3 DNA: TGTGCCAGCAGCTTGTTAGGTGGGCAGGCCTCTAACTATGGCTACACCTTC

J gene: TRBJ2-1
D gene: NA
V gene: TRBV7-9
clone size: NA
CDR3 protein: CASSLGGQHNEQFF
CDR3 DNA: TGTGCCAGCAGCTTGGGGGGACAGCACAATGAGCAGTTCTTC

J gene: TRBJ1-5
D gene: NA
V gene: TRBV6-1
clone size: NA
CDR3 protein: CASSEDQAPPLNQPQHF
CDR3 DNA: TGTGCCAGCAGTGAAGACCAGGCGCCTCCACTCAATCAGCCCCAGCATTTT

J gene: TRBJ2-2
D gene: TRBD2
V gene: TRBV6-4
clone size: once
CDR3 protein: CASSASGGNTGELFF
CDR3 DNA: TGTGCCAGCAGTGCTAGCGGAGGGAACACCGGGGAGCTGTTTTTT

J gene: TRBJ2-7
D gene: TRBD1
V gene: TRBV4-3
clone size: NA
CDR3 protein: CASSQTGVGTYEQYF
CDR3 DNA: TGCGCCAGCAGCCAAACAGGGGTTGGGACCTACGAGCAGTACTTC

J gene: TRBJ2-5
D gene: NA
V gene: TRBV30
clone size: NA
CDR3 protein: CAWSVLGSETQYF
CDR3 DNA: TGTGCCTGGAGTGTACTAGGGTCAGAGACCCAGTACTTC

J gene: TRBJ2-7
D gene: NA
V gene: TRBV28
clone size: NA
CDR3 protein: CASSSQGNYEQYF
CDR3 DNA: TGTGCCAGCAGTTCACAGGGAAATTACGAGCAGTACTTC

J gene: TRBJ1-5
D gene: TRBD1
V gene: TRBV4-1
clone size: NA
CDR3 protein: CASRQTGTDHSQPQHF
CDR3 DNA: TGCGCCAGCAGGCAAACAGGGACAGATCACAGTCAGCCCCAGCATTTT

J gene: TRBJ2-3
D gene: NA
V gene: TRBV4-2
clone size: NA
CDR3 protein: CASSQAVAGSTDTQYF
CDR3 DNA: TGTGCCAGCAGCCAAGCCGTGGCGGGAAGCACAGATACGCAGTATTTT

J gene: TRBJ2-2
D gene: NA
V gene: TRBV29-1
clone size: NA
CDR3 protein: CSVEDRGPNTGELFF
CDR3 DNA: TGCAGCGTTGAGGACAGAGGCCCGAACACCGGGGAGCTGTTTTTT